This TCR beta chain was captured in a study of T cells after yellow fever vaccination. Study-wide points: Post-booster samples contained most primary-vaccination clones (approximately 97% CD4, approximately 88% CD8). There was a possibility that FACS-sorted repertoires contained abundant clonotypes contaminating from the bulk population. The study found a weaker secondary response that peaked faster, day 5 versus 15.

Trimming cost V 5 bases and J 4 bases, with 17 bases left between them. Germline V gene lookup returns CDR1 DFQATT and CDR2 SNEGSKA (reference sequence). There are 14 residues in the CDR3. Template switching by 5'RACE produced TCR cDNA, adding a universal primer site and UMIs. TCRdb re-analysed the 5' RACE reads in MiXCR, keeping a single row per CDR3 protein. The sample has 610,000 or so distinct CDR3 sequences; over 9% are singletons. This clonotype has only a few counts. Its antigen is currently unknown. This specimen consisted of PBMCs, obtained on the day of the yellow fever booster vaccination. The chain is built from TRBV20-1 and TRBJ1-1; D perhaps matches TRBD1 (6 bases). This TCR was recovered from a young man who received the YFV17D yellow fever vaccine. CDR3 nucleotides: TGCAGTGCTGAGTCGCGGGCCAGGGGCACTGAAGCTTTCTTT. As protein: CSAESRARGTEAFF.